The following is a T cell receptor (beta chain) sequence with its context. Antigen unknown. TCRdb reprocessed the reads with MiXCR, giving one entry per CDR3 protein. Here the sample spans about 310,000 distinct CDR3 sequences, 15% to 20% being singletons. The data were taken from a study of T cell repertoires in cytomegalovirus infection. Study-wide context: It can be stated that public TCR beta signatures indicated CMV infection as well as a matching HLA type.

Study-wide results and limits: Carriers of CMV and the relevant HLA type were discriminated by public TCR beta frequency.

The ends were cut back, 0 bases at V and 3 bases at J, with 12 bases in the middle. CDR3 length equals 15 residues. CDR1 SGHNT and CDR2 YYREEE come from the germline V gene (reference sequence). The sequenced sample consisted of PBMCs. The receptor was isolated from a human donor in good health (CMV status not recorded). Some clones in this sample may be carry-over from other donors' samples. The V gene is TRBV5-4, the J gene TRBJ1-1, with D perhaps TRBD1 (5 bases). CDR3 coding DNA: TGTGCCAGCAGCTTGGGGGCCGTAGGGGACACTGAAGCTTTCTTT. Translation: CASSLGAVGDTEAFF. The entire variable domain, with the rest obtained from reference TRBV5-4 and TRBJ1-1, is as follows: ETGVTQSPTHLIKTRGQQVTLRCSSQSGHNTVSWYQQALGQGPQFIFQYYREEENGRGNFPPRFSGLQFPNYSSELNVNALELDDSALYLCASSLGAVGDTEAFFGQGTRLTVV.